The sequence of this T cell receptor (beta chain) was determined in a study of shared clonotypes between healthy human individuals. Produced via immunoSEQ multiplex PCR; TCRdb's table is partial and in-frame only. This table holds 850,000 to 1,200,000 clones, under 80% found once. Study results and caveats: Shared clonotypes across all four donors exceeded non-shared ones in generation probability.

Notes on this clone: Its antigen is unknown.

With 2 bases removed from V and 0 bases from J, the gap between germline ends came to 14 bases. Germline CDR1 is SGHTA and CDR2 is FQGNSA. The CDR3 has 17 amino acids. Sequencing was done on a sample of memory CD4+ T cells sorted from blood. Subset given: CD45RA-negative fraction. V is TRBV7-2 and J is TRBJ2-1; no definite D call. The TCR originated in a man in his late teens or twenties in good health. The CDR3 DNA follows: TGTGCCAGCAGCTTAAGGGTGGCCCGAAGCTCCTACAATGAGCAGTTCTTC. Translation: CASSLRVARSSYNEQFF.